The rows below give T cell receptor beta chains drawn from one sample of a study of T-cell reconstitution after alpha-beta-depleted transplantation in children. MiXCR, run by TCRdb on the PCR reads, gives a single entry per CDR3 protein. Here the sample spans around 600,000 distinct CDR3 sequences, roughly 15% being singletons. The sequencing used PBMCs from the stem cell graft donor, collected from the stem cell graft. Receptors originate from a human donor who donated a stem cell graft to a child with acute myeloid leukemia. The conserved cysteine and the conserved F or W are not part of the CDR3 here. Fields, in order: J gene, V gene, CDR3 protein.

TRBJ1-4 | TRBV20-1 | SALGTGGEKLF
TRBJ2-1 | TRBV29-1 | SVEGGSLASGGTSSYNEQF
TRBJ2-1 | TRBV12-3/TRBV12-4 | ASSRGGTGIDEQF
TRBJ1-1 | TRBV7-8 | ASSLAQSQEAF
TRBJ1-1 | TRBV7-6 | ASSSLVGTVNTEAF
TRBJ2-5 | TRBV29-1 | SVEEPAGGRETQY
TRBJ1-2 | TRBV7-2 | ASTSETANYGYT
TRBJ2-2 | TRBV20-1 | SARADRVWEELF
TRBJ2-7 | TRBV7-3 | ASSSSGGPYEQY
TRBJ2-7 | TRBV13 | ASSLGWGASEQY
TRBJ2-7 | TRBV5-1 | ASSFEGVYEQY
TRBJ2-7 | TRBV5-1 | ASSLEPRTNEQY
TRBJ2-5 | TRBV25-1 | ASSERNPGLWQETQY
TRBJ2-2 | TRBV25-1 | ASSEWGYGELF
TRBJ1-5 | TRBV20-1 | SAQRGVPFTPQH
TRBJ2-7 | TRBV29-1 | SVESQGRPPYEQY
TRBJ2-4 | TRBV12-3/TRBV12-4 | ASNPRGAANIQY
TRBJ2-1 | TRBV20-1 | SARDQRSGGAYNEQF
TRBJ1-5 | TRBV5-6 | ASSDWGTGGLQPQH
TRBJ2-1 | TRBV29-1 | SVIKTSGGVAYNEQF
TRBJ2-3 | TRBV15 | ATSRDWADSTGTQY
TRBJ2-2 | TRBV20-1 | SARVRGLSAGELF
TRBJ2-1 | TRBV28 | ASSPRTGMDNEQF
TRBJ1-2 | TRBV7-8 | ASSLVIGNSNYGYT
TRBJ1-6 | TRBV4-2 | ASSHLQGDRNSPLH
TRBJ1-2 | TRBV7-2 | ASSLGGAGYT
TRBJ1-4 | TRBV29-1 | SACRDREECNEKLF
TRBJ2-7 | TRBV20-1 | SARSPGNEIYEQY
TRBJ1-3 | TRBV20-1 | SARDARQGRRDTIY
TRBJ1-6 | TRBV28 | ASSPLQSPLH
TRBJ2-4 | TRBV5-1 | ASSSRGFSGAKNIQY
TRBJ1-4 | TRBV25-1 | ASSEGALGEKLF
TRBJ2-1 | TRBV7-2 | ASSSLIRNPNEQF
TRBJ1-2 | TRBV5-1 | ASSLGDSIS
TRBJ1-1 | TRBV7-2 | ASWLGRRAF
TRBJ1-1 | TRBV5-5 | ASSLGGGTHEAF
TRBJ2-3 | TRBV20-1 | SAPTWTGSSTDTQY
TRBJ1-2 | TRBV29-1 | SVRQLQGKGGYT
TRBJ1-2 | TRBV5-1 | ASSTRTDGYGYT
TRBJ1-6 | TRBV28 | ASSSSGTGIRPLH
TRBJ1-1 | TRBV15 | ATSRDRLRVNTEAF
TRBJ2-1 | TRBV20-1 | SARVPGLAGFKSSYNEQF
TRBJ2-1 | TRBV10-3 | AISDPLAGEQF
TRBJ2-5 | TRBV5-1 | ASSSHRGPLEETQY
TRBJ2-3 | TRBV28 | ASTPDVAAADTQY
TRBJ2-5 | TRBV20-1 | SATDGSQETQY
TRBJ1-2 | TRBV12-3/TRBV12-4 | ASSYNGVANYGYT
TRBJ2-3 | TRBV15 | ATSRDRRIPPDTQY
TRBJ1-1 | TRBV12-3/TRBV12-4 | ASSFQSVGVTEAF
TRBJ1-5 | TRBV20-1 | SAPGQGNQPQH
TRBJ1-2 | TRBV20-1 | SATTGPYGYT
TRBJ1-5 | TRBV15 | ATSRVKGQPQH
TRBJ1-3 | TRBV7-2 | ASAPGQSGNTMY
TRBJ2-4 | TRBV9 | ASSGWGGLKDIQY
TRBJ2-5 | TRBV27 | ASSFGGGNQETQY
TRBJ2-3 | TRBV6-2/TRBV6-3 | ASSYKEADTQY
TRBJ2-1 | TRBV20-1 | SARDQVSGGYNEQF
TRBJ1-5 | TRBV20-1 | SARAQTGGNQPQH
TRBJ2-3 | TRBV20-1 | SAGATSGGFADTQY
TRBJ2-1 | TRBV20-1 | SARGGQGEAGEQF